This record concerns one T cell receptor beta chain sequence. Original methodology: The assay estimated nucleated cells by amplifying reference gene primers. TCRdb keeps only in-frame clones here, not all; method: immunoSEQ multiplex PCR. Clonal size and the V and J genes are those of that table, whereas D and trimming came from the DNA. The repertoire has approximately 180,000 clones, 82% of them found once; the top ten carry 8.4%. The CDR3 runs to 14 residues. V trimming: 3 bases; J trimming: 5 bases; junction bases outside the gene matches: 5. Germline V gene lookup returns CDR1 SGDLS and CDR2 YYNGEE. These data belong to a study of blood T cell repertoires in COVID-19. Study at large: Whether acute or convalescent, the COVID-19 samples came from the United States, Italy and Spain. From T cells, B-cell-depleted T cells, or PBMCs came the material, which was cDNA or gDNA.

The sequence came from a woman between 65 and 79 years old with acute or convalescent COVID-19. This chain joins TRBV9 and TRBJ2-3; 8 nucleotides agree with TRBD2. The specimen was peripheral blood. The CDR3 nucleotides read TGTGCCAGCAGCGACCCGGGGGGGATAGATACGCAGTATTTT. Translating gives CASSDPGGIDTQYF.